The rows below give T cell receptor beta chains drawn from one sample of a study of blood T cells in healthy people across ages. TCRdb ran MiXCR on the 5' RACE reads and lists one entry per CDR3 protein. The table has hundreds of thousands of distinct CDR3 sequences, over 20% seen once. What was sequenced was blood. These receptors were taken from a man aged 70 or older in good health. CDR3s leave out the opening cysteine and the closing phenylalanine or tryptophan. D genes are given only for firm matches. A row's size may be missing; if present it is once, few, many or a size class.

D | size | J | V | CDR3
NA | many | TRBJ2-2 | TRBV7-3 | ASSSPSGELF
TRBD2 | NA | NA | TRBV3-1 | ASSQDRASGIGNEQF
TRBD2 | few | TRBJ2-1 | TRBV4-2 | ASSQGAGGSYNEQF
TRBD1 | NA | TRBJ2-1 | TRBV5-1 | ASSLEQGQYHEQF
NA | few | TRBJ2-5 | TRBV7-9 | ASSLTVAGAETQY
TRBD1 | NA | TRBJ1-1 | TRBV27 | ASRGGDRLNTEAF
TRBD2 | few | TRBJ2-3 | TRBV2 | ASSGIGLAGADTQY
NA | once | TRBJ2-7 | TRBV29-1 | SVAEGIYEQY
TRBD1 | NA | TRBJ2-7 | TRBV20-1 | SARAGQGNYEQY
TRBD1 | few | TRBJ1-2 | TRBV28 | ASRPPDRAYGYT
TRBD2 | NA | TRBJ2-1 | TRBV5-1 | ASSLVAGVFGEQF
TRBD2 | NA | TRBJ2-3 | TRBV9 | ASSPIPLLATYTDTQY
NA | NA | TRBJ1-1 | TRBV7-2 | ASRRGYLNTEAF